This TCR beta chain is from a study of blood T cells in healthy people across ages. A sample-barcoded 5' primer and a J-beta primer mix were used in a second PCR of roughly 6 to 11 cycles. TCRdb analysed the 5' RACE reads with MiXCR anew, one entry per CDR3 protein. In the table there are approximately 580,000 distinct CDR3 sequences, less than 25% of which are singletons. Trimming took 3 bases from V and 1 from J; bases not matched to a gene: 8. CDR3 length: 16 amino acids. Germline lookup yields CDR1 SGHNT and CDR2 YYREEE (reference sequence). This sample was also put to use in a study of T cells of mothers and their children.

The source is a boy aged 5-17 years in good health. The sequenced sample was blood. The chain links TRBV5-4 to TRBJ2-5; the match to TRBD1 covers 8 bases. In DNA form, the CDR3 reads TGTGCCAGCAGCTCAGGGGGCCGGGGTCTCCAAGAGACCCAGTACTTC. Residues: CASSSGGRGLQETQYF.